Following are 29 T cell receptor beta chains from one sample sequenced in a study of blood T cell repertoires in COVID-19 (dated by TCRdb to the early 2020s). Receptor libraries were prepared by the immunoSEQ multiplex PCR assay. TCRdb obtained this table from immuneACCESS and retained in-frame rearrangements with V and J assigned. These tables miss some clones; where compared with another copy, unresolved V genes account for less than half of the shortfall, and the remainder is unexplained. Within this sample are over 85,000 clones, with about 80% of them counted one time only. More than 15% of the sample is held by the ten biggest clonotypes. The sample consisted of peripheral blood. These TCRs come from a woman of 80 years or more with active or convalescent COVID-19.

The chain carries TRBV4-1 and TRBJ2-7; 9 nucleotides match TRBD1. Looked up from germline, CDR1 is MGHRA and CDR2 is YSYEKL. The CDR3 extends over 15 amino acids. The J segment lost 0 bases and the V segment lost 3 bases, leaving 3 bases of the junction unmatched. For the CDR3, the DNA is TGCGCCAGCAGCCAGGGACAGGGAAGCTCCTACGAGCAGTACTTC. It codes for CASSQGQGSSYEQYF.

The J gene is TRBJ2-7, the V gene TRBV5-1; 7 nucleotides align to TRBD1. The CDR3 covers 15 residues. Germline V lookup: CDR1 SGHRS, CDR2 YFSETQ. V lost 3 bases and J lost 2; bases outside the gene matches: 8. DNA for the CDR3: TGCGCCAGCAGCTCTGAGACGACAGGGACCTACGAGCAGTACTTC. This encodes CASSSETTGTYEQYF.

This clone has a handful of counts. The chain employs TRBV28 and TRBJ2-1; TRBD2 matches at 13 bases. The CDR3 has 17 amino acids. V lost 5 bases to trimming and J lost 2 bases; unmatched junction nucleotides: 6. Germline-derived CDR1 and CDR2 are MDHEN and SYDVKM. The CDR3 DNA reads as TGTGCCAGCAGTCCTCCCGGACTAGCGGGAGCCTACAATGAGCAGTTCTTC. Translating it yields CASSPPGLAGAYNEQFF.

CDR3 in DNA: TGTGCCAGCAGCGCGGGACAGGGCTCCGAGCAGTACTTC. Its protein product is CASSAGQGSEQYF. The rearrangement uses TRBV11-2 and TRBJ2-7; 9 nucleotides align to TRBD1. The ends lost 5 bases at V and 6 bases at J; junction bases unmatched: 5. The CDR3 consists of 13 residues. Germline lookup yields CDR1 SGHAT and CDR2 FQNNGV.

The gene calls are TRBV5-4 and TRBJ1-2, with a weak D call TRBD1 (5 bases). The CDR3 is made up of 16 amino acids. V shed 0 bases and J shed 4 bases, with 16 bases lying between them. Germline V lookup: CDR1 SGHNT, CDR2 YYREEE (reference sequence). As DNA, the CDR3 is TGTGCCAGCAGCTTGGGACAGCCCAACCGCCCCTATGGCTACACCTTC. It yields the protein CASSLGQPNRPYGYTF.

V usage is TRBV7-9 and J usage is TRBJ1-2; D is perhaps TRBD1 (5 bases). Germline values: CDR1 SEHNR, CDR2 FQNEAQ (reference sequence). V lost 4 bases and J lost 1, with 13 bases in between. This CDR3 contains 15 residues. CDR3 loop: CASSSTEALNYGYTF. As DNA, the CDR3 is TGTGCCAGCAGCTCGACAGAAGCCCTTAACTATGGCTACACCTTC.

This clone appeared a few times. This chain joins TRBV6-2 or TRBV6-3 and TRBJ1-5; tentatively, D is TRBD1 (5 bases). Germline V gene lookup returns CDR1 MNHEY and CDR2 SVGEGT. Trimming took off 6 bases at V and 0 bases at J, with 9 bases between the two ends. The CDR3 is made up of 14 amino acids. Written as DNA, the CDR3 is TGTGCCAGCAGCGGGGGGGTTAGCAATCAGCCCCAGCATTTT. Its translation: CASSGGVSNQPQHF.

This CDR3 reads CASTHGRGAPLHF. The CDR3 DNA reads as TGTGCCAGTACCCACGGTCGGGGTGCACCCCTCCACTTT. V usage is TRBV19 and J usage is TRBJ1-6; unclear D gene. CDR1 is LNHDA, CDR2 SQIVND, per germline (reference sequence). This CDR3 region has 13 residues. V lost 7 bases and J lost 11, with 15 bases in between.

This clone was seen once. The J gene is TRBJ2-4, the V gene TRBV21-1; the table's D call, TRBD2, was not checked against the DNA. TRBV21-1 is noted as a pseudogene. This CDR3 region has 16 residues. CDR3 amino acids: CASSSALAGAKNIQYF. For the CDR3, the DNA is TGTGCCAGCAGCTCCGCGCTGGCGGGAGCCAAAAACATTCAGTACTTC.

The CDR3 sequence is CASSAQAPPPNTQYF. The CDR3 coding sequence is TGTGCCAGTAGTGCGCAGGCGCCCCCCCCAAATACGCAGTATTTT. The genes are TRBV19 and TRBJ2-3; no firm D call. Germline V CDR1 and CDR2: LNHDA, SQIVND (reference sequence). This CDR3 spans 15 amino acids. Trimming removed 5 bases at V and 7 bases at J, with 19 bases between.

A remark on this clone: One junction end does not reproduce the germline sequence, and a read error may be involved. The chain recombines TRBV29-1 with TRBJ2-7, with TRBD2 matching 9 bases. This CDR3 comprises 11 residues. Germline values: CDR1 SQVTM, CDR2 ANQGSEA. The CDR3: CSGGTSREQHF. CDR3 bases: TGCAGCGGCGGGACTAGCCGCGAGCAGCACTTC.

The rearrangement links TRBV5-4 to TRBJ1-1; TRBD1 might be the D (5 bases). CDR3 length: 15 amino acids. V was shortened by 0 bases and J by 4 bases, with 13 bases between the two germline ends. Germline values: CDR1 SGHNT, CDR2 YYREEE (reference sequence). In nucleotides, the CDR3 is TGTGCCAGCAGCTTGGAAGGGGTGAGGAGCACTGAAGCTTTCTTT. Its protein product is CASSLEGVRSTEAFF. Combining the CDR3 with reference TRBV5-4 and TRBJ1-1 gives the whole variable domain ETGVTQSPTHLIKTRGQQVTLRCSSQSGHNTVSWYQQALGQGPQFIFQYYREEENGRGNFPPRFSGLQFPNYSSELNVNALELDDSALYLCASSLEGVRSTEAFFGQGTRLTVV.

The chain has TRBV7-9 and TRBJ1-1; D perhaps matches TRBD1 (5 bases). This CDR3 region has 12 residues. Trimming cost V 5 bases and J 9 bases, with 13 bases left between them. The V gene's germline CDR1 is SEHNR and CDR2 FQNEAQ (reference sequence). The CDR3 region is CASSPAGTQAFF. DNA of the CDR3: TGTGCCAGCAGCCCCGCGGGGACTCAAGCTTTCTTT.

This clone appeared a few times. The chain uses TRBV7-6 and TRBJ2-7; 10 bases agree with TRBD2. Germline CDR1 SGHVS, CDR2 FNYEAQ. The V gene end was trimmed by 1 base and the J gene end by 2 bases; junction bases not matched to a gene: 11. The CDR3 is 18 amino acids. DNA of the CDR3: TGTGCCAGCAGCTTAGTTCCGTCTAGCGGGAGTCTCCCCTACGAGCAGTACTTC. This translates into CASSLVPSSGSLPYEQYF.

The chain is built from TRBV7-3 and TRBJ2-3; the D is unclear. V shed 0 bases and J shed 6 bases, with 7 bases lying between them. This CDR3 contains 13 residues. Germline V gene lookup returns CDR1 SGHTA and CDR2 FQGTGA. Here the CDR3 DNA reads TGTGCCAGCAGCTTAACCTTTGCGGATACGCAGTATTTT. Protein sequence: CASSLTFADTQYF.

This rearrangement joins TRBV7-9 to TRBJ2-3; possible D gene TRBD2, 6 bases. The CDR3 consists of 14 residues. V lost 4 bases to trimming and J lost 0 bases, with 8 bases between them. Germline values: CDR1 SEHNR, CDR2 FQNEAQ (reference sequence). This CDR3 is CASSWRVSTDTQYF. In DNA, the CDR3 is TGTGCCAGCAGCTGGAGGGTTAGCACAGATACGCAGTATTTT. Based on the CDR3 plus reference TRBV7-9 and TRBJ2-3, the full variable domain is DTGVSQNPRHKITKRGQNVTFRCDPISEHNRLYWYRQTLGQGPEFLTYFQNEAQLEKSRLLSDRFSAERPKGSFSTLEIQRTEQGDSAMYLCASSWRVSTDTQYFGPGTRLTVL.

The CDR3 here is CASSVGSSGSGTQYF. Written as DNA, the CDR3 is TGTGCCAGCAGCGTAGGGTCTAGCGGGAGTGGGACCCAGTACTTC. This sequence joins TRBV9 and TRBJ2-5; TRBD2 agrees at 10 bases. V was pared by 0 bases and J by 7 bases, with 6 bases of the junction left unmatched. This CDR3 is 15 amino acids long. The germline gives CDR1 SGDLS, CDR2 YYNGEE.

The genes are TRBV6-4 and TRBJ2-3, with D hard to call. Germline V gene lookup returns CDR1 MRHNA and CDR2 SNTAGT. This CDR3 is built from 12 residues. Trimming cost V 8 bases and J 2 bases, with 8 bases left between them. CDR3 loop: CASVADTDTQYF. The DNA of the CDR3 is TGTGCCAGCGTGGCTGACACAGATACGCAGTATTTT.

The rearrangement links TRBV11-2 to TRBJ2-1; D is unresolved. CDR3 size: 14 residues. Trimming took 4 bases from V and 0 from J, leaving 7 bases between them. Germline V lookup: CDR1 SGHAT, CDR2 FQNNGV. The CDR3 sequence is CASSSLSSYNEQFF. The CDR3, as DNA: TGTGCCAGCAGCTCCCTCAGCTCCTACAATGAGCAGTTCTTC.

This chain links TRBV5-1 with TRBJ1-2; 7 bases align to TRBD1. Per germline, CDR1 SGHRS and CDR2 YFSETQ. The trim removed 6 bases at V and 7 bases at J, leaving 18 bases unmatched. This CDR3 contains 16 residues. The CDR3 is CASTTEAPRAGGGYTF. The CDR3 DNA reads as TGCGCCAGCACAACCGAAGCTCCACGGGCAGGGGGTGGCTACACCTTC.

The chain couples TRBV19 to TRBJ2-7, with 7 bases fitting TRBD2. Germline CDR1 reads LNHDA; CDR2 reads SQIVND (reference sequence). Trimming took 3 bases from V and 0 from J; bases not matched to a gene: 8. The CDR3 has 16 amino acids. This chain's CDR3 is CASSIWGGSYSYEQYF. The DNA for the CDR3 is TGTGCCAGTAGTATTTGGGGAGGGTCCTACTCCTACGAGCAGTACTTC. The entire variable domain, with the rest obtained from reference TRBV19 and TRBJ2-7, is as follows: DGGITQSPKYLFRKEGQNVTLSCEQNLNHDAMYWYRQDPGQGLRLIYYSQIVNDFQKGDIAEGYSVSREKKESFPLTVTSAQKNPTAFYLCASSIWGGSYSYEQYFGPGTRLTVT.

The chain is built from TRBV5-6 and TRBJ2-7; D perhaps matches TRBD1 (5 bases). Deletions cut 2 bases from V and 5 bases from J, with 23 bases between. The CDR3 contains 17 residues. The V gene's germline CDR1 is SGHDT and CDR2 YYEEEE. The CDR3 sequence is CASSFPSGAGMIDEQYF. For the CDR3, the DNA is TGTGCCAGCAGCTTCCCCAGTGGGGCAGGGATGATCGACGAGCAGTACTTC.

J is TRBJ2-1 and V is TRBV9; 9 nucleotides align to TRBD2. Trimming at V came to 4 bases and at J to 6 bases, leaving 14 bases not matched to a gene. Germline CDR1 reads SGDLS; CDR2 reads YYNGEE. The CDR3 spans 17 residues. This chain's CDR3 is CASSPSRSGLAPNEQFF. The CDR3 DNA sequence: TGTGCCAGCAGCCCTAGTAGATCGGGACTAGCCCCCAATGAGCAGTTCTTC. Supplemented by reference TRBV9 and TRBJ2-1, the full variable domain reads DSGVTQTPKHLITATGQRVTLRCSPRSGDLSVYWYQQSLDQGLQFLIQYYNGEERAKGNILERFSAQQFPDLHSELNLSSLELGDSALYFCASSPSRSGLAPNEQFFGPGTRLTVL.

This sequence joins TRBV2 and TRBJ2-5; TRBD2 agrees at 9 bases. V shed 6 bases and J 5 bases; nucleotides not matched to a gene: 7. The CDR3 is 14 residues long. From germline, CDR1 is SNHLY and CDR2 FYNNEI. DNA for the CDR3: TGTGCCAGCAGCTTAGCGGGAGATGTCGAGACCCAGTACTTC. Residues: CASSLAGDVETQYF.

The chain carries TRBV5-1 and TRBJ2-7; 8 nucleotides line up with TRBD1. V was clipped by 2 bases and J by 3 bases; unmatched bases: 7. Germline V lookup: CDR1 SGHRS, CDR2 YFSETQ. The CDR3 length is 15 residues. DNA of the CDR3: TGCGCCAGCAGCTTACTGACGACAGGGGACTACGAGCAGTACTTC. Protein product: CASSLLTTGDYEQYF.

The chain uses TRBV6-5 and TRBJ1-2; 7 nucleotides match TRBD1. V was pared by 7 bases and J by 0 bases, with 5 bases of the junction left unmatched. This CDR3 contains 14 residues. Germline V lookup: CDR1 MNHEY, CDR2 SVGAGI. The CDR3 region has the DNA TGTGCCAGCAAATGGGACAGTCCTAACTATGGCTACACCTTC. Its protein product is CASKWDSPNYGYTF.

The rearrangement joins TRBV5-1 to TRBJ2-3, with 7 bases matching TRBD2. With V trimmed by 1 base and J by 5 bases, 4 bases remained unmatched. This CDR3 has 14 residues. The germline gives CDR1 SGHRS, CDR2 YFSETQ. For the CDR3, the DNA is TGCGCCAGCAGCTTGTCGGGGAGGGTAGATACGCAGTATTTT. Encoded protein: CASSLSGRVDTQYF.

This chain links TRBV11-2 with TRBJ1-5; D not resolved. The V and J ends lost 1 base and 5 bases respectively, with 6 bases between them. Germline V gene lookup returns CDR1 SGHAT and CDR2 FQNNGV. The CDR3 consists of 13 residues. The DNA for the CDR3 is TGTGCCAGCAGCTTAGTGGGAGATCAGCCCCAGCATTTT. This codes for CASSLVGDQPQHF.

This chain connects TRBV24-1 to TRBJ2-5; 7 nucleotides match TRBD2. V trimming: 5 bases; J trimming: 1 base; junction bases outside the gene matches: 0. Germline V lookup: CDR1 KGHDR, CDR2 SFDVKD. This CDR3 contains 13 residues. CDR3 sequence: CATSAGGQETQYF. The DNA for the CDR3 is TGTGCCACCAGTGCGGGGGGCCAAGAGACCCAGTACTTC.